This TCR beta chain was sequenced in a study of cytomegalovirus exposure and HLA in healthy donors. On the study more broadly: Ancestry clustering placed around four fifths of several hundred genotyped donors in the Caucasian-associated cluster.

V lost 7 bases, J lost 0 bases, and 10 bases stayed unmatched. Germline CDR1 and CDR2: SQVTM and ANQGSEA. This CDR3 region has 16 residues. The PCR had 60 Vbeta and 13 Jbeta primers. Measured with immunoSEQ multiplex PCR; TCRdb has only the in-frame clones, and not every one. The data show 140,000 or so clones, just under 70% seen once. Whole-study findings and limits: It was taken for granted in presence/absence analyses that sequencing depth across donors was roughly uniform. Reportedly, TCR beta sequences accurately predicted HLA-A and HLA-B alleles in most subjects. The authors listed 164 TCR beta chains as cytomegalovirus-associated.

On this clone: Its specificity is not known.

This clonotype was obtained from a man aged 60 to 75 in good health and CMV-seronegative. What was sequenced was PBMCs. This sequence joins TRBV29-1 and TRBJ2-2, with TRBD2 matching 8 bases. In DNA, the CDR3 is TGCAGCGCCGGGTCTAGCGGGCCTGCGAACACCGGGGAGCTGTTTTTT. Translation gives CSAGSSGPANTGELFF.